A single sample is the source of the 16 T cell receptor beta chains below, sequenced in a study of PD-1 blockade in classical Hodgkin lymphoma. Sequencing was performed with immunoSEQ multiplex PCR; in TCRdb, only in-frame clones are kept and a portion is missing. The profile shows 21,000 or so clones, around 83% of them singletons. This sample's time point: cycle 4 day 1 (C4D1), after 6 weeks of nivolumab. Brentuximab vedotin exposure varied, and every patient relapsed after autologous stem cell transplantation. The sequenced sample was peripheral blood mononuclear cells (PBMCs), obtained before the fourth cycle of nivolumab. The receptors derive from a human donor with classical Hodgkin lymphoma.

CDR3 sequence reads: CATSRGLAGFTDTQYF. The CDR3 nucleotides are TGTGCCACCAGCAGAGGGCTAGCGGGATTCACAGATACGCAGTATTTT. The J gene is TRBJ2-3, the V gene TRBV15; 9 positions match TRBD2. This CDR3 is built from 16 residues. The germline V gene encodes CDR1 LNHNV and CDR2 YYDKDF (reference sequence). The J segment lost 2 bases and the V segment lost 1 base, leaving 4 bases of the junction unmatched.

DNA of the CDR3: TGTGCCAGCAGTTGGGGTCCCTCTGGGGCCAACGTCCTGACTTTC. Protein sequence: CASSWGPSGANVLTF. The chain is built from TRBV6-5 and TRBJ2-6, with D uncertain. Trimming cost V 4 bases and J 0 bases, with 7 bases left between them. Germline loops: CDR1 MNHEY, CDR2 SVGAGI. The length of the CDR3 is 15 residues.

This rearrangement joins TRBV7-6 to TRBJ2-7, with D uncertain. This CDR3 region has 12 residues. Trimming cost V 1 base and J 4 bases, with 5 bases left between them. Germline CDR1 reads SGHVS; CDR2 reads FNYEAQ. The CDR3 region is CASSLVGYEQYF. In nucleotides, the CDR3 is TGTGCCAGCAGCTTAGTAGGGTACGAGCAGTACTTC.

The CDR3 sequence: CASSFIAGTDVSYEQYF. The CDR3 nucleotides are TGTGCCAGTAGCTTCATCGCCGGGACAGACGTTTCGTACGAGCAGTACTTC. V gene TRBV19 combines with J gene TRBJ2-7; 7 nucleotides match TRBD1. The junction had 18 bases not matched to a gene; V was cut back by 6 bases and J by 4 bases. The CDR3 totals 17 residues. Germline values: CDR1 LNHDA, CDR2 SQIVND (reference sequence).

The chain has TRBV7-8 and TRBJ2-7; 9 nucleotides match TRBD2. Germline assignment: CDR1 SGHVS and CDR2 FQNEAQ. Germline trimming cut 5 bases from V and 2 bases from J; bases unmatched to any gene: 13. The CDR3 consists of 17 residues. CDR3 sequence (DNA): TGTGCCAGCAGCCCGAGCCTGGGACTAGCTTCAACCTACGAGCAGTACTTC. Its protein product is CASSPSLGLASTYEQYF.

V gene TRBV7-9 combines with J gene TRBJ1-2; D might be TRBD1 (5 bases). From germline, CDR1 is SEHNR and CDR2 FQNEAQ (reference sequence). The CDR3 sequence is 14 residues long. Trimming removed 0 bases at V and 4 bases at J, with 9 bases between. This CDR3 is CASSLASGGYGYTF. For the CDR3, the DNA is TGTGCCAGCAGCTTAGCCTCCGGGGGCTATGGCTACACCTTC.

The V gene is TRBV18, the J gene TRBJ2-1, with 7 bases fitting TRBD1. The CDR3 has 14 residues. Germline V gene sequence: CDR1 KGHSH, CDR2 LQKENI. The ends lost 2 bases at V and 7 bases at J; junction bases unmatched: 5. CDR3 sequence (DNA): TGTGCCAGCTCACCAGAGACAGGGTGGAATGAGCAGTTCTTC. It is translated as CASSPETGWNEQFF.

Here the CDR3 DNA reads TGTGCCAGCAGCATAACAATCAGAGGCTCTGGAAACACCATATATTTT. This translates into CASSITIRGSGNTIYF. The chain has TRBV7-2 and TRBJ1-3; D is unclear. V was shortened by 5 bases and J by 0 bases, with 14 bases between the two germline ends. The CDR3 has 16 amino acids. The germline gives CDR1 SGHTA, CDR2 FQGNSA.

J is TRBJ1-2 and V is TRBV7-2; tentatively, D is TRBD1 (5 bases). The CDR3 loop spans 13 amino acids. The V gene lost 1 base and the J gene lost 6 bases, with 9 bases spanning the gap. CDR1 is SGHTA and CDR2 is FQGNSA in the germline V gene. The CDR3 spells CASSLGGTDGYTF. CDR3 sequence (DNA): TGTGCCAGCAGCTTAGGCGGGACGGATGGCTACACCTTC.

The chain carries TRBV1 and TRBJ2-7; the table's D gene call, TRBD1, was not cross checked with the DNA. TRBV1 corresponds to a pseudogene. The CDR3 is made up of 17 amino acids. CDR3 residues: CTSSRCTGPRPTYEQYF. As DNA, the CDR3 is TGCACCAGCAGCCGTTGCACCGGCCCCAGGCCGACCTACGAGCAGTACTTC.

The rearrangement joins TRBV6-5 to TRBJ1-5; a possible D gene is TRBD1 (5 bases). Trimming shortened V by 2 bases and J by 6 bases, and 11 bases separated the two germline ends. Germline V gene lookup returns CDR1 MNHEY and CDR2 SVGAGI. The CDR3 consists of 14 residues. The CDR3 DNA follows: TGTGCCAGCAGTTACGGCCAGGGTATTCAGCCCCAGCATTTT. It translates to CASSYGQGIQPQHF.

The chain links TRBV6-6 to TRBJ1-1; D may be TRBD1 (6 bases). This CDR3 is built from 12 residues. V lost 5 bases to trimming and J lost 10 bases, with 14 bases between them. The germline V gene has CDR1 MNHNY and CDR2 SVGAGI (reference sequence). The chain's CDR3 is CASSLKGVGAFF. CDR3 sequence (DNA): TGTGCCAGCAGTCTCAAGGGGGTGGGAGCTTTCTTT.

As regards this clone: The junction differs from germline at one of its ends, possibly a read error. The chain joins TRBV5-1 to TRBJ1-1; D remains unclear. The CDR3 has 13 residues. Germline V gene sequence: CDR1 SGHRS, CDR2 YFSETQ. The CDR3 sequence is CASSKGMNAEAFF. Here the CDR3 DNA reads TGCGCCAGCAGCAAAGGGATGAACGCTGAAGCTTTCTTT.

The CDR3 region is CASSYNSPQETQYF. The CDR3 DNA reads TGTGCCAGCAGTTACAATTCTCCCCAAGAGACCCAGTACTTC. The V and J genes are TRBV6-5 and TRBJ2-5; D gene unclear. There are 14 residues in the CDR3. Per the germline V gene, CDR1 is MNHEY and CDR2 is SVGAGI. Trimming shortened V by 2 bases and J by 1 base, and 8 bases separated the two germline ends.

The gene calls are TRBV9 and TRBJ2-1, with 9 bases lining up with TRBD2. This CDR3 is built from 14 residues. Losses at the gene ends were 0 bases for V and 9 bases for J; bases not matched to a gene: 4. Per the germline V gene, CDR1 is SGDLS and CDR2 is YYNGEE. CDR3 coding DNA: TGTGCCAGCAGCGTAGCTAGCGGGGTAGGTGAGCAGTTCTTC. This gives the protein CASSVASGVGEQFF.

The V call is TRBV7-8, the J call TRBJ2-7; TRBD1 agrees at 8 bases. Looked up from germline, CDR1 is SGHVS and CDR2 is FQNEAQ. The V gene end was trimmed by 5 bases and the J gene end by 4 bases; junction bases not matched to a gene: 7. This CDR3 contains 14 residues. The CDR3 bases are TGTGCCAGCAGCCCTGGACAGGGATTATACGAGCAGTACTTC. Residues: CASSPGQGLYEQYF.